The 19 T cell receptor beta chains in this list originate from one sample, sequenced in a study of T cell responses to AZD1222 COVID-19 vaccine. Sequenced by immunoSEQ multiplex PCR; TCRdb stores in-frame clones only, minus some. Counted here are some 160,000 clones, approximately 93% occurring once; the ten biggest clones make up approximately 1%. This sample comprised peripheral blood, obtained on day 0 of AZD1222 vaccination. These receptor sequences come from an adult in good health.

This chain links TRBV13 with TRBJ2-4; tentative D call: TRBD2 (5 bases). The CDR3 totals 13 residues. The germline CDR1 and CDR2 sequences are PRHDT and FYEKMQ (reference sequence). V was cut by 5 bases and J by 8 bases, with 13 bases left in between. The CDR3 region is CASSHRGTDIQYF. The CDR3, as DNA: TGTGCCAGCAGCCACCGGGGTACGGACATTCAGTACTTC.

This chain joins TRBV9 and TRBJ1-1; weak D call: TRBD1 (6 bases). The CDR3 sequence is 16 residues long. Trimming removed 5 bases at V and 6 bases at J, with 23 bases between. Germline lookup yields CDR1 SGDLS and CDR2 YYNGEE. DNA of the CDR3: TGTGCCAGCAGTACAGATGGACAGCACCATGGGCCTGAAGCTTTCTTT. It specifies CASSTDGQHHGPEAFF.

Concerning this clone itself: Distinct nucleotide sequences in the sample also encode this CDR3. V and J are TRBV3-1 (or the pseudogene TRBV3-2) and TRBJ2-7; no clear D. The CDR3 consists of 11 residues. Germline CDR1 reads LGHDT; CDR2 reads YNNKEL (reference sequence). V was shortened by 1 base and J by 3 bases, with 1 base between the two germline ends. Here the CDR3 DNA reads TGTGCCAGCAGCCAAGGCTACGAGCAGTACTTC. Protein: CASSQGYEQYF.

This chain links TRBV4-1 with TRBJ2-7; TRBD1 aligns across 8 bases. Trimming removed 4 bases from V and 0 bases from J; junction bases left unmatched: 11. Germline V gives CDR1 MGHRA, CDR2 YSYEKL. The CDR3 is 17 residues long. CDR3 in amino acids: CASSPNPGQASSYEQYF. CDR3 bases: TGCGCCAGCAGCCCAAATCCGGGACAGGCGAGCTCCTACGAGCAGTACTTC.

The chain has TRBV15 and TRBJ1-5; maybe TRBD1 (5 bases). Trimming removed 2 bases at V and 5 bases at J, with 10 bases between. Germline CDR1 is LNHNV and CDR2 is YYDKDF (reference sequence). This CDR3 has 14 amino acids. CDR3 sequence: CATSRYQGDQPQHF. The CDR3 DNA sequence: TGTGCCACCAGCAGATACCAGGGAGATCAGCCCCAGCATTTT.

V and J are TRBV7-9 and TRBJ1-1; D gene unclear. CDR3 length: 16 residues. V was pared by 0 bases and J by 0 bases, with 11 bases between. Germline CDR1 reads SEHNR; CDR2 reads FQNEAQ (reference sequence). This chain's CDR3 is CASSLAQGLLNTEAFF. The CDR3 DNA reads TGTGCCAGCAGCTTAGCGCAAGGGCTATTGAACACTGAAGCTTTCTTT.

The chain couples TRBV21-1 to TRBJ1-5. TRBV21-1 is flagged as a pseudogene. The CDR3 loop spans 13 amino acids. This CDR3 reads CASPGGDNQPQHF. CDR3 nucleotides: TGTGCCAGTCCAGGGGGGGACAATCAGCCCCAGCATTTT.

The J gene is TRBJ1-1, the V gene TRBV5-8; D is unresolved. The V gene's germline CDR1 is SGHTS and CDR2 YDEGEE. Trimming removed 0 bases from V and 2 bases from J, with 8 bases in between. This CDR3 spans 14 amino acids. The CDR3 is CASSLGPANTEAFF. The CDR3 coding sequence is TGTGCCAGCAGCTTGGGACCGGCTAACACTGAAGCTTTCTTT.

This rearrangement joins TRBV19 to TRBJ1-2; no definite D call. Germline V gene data show CDR1 as LNHDA and CDR2 as SQIVND (reference sequence). V was cut by 7 bases and J by 8 bases, with 17 bases left in between. There are 13 residues in the CDR3. The CDR3 protein is CASTDSGLRGYTF. For the CDR3, the DNA is TGTGCCAGTACCGATTCGGGGTTAAGGGGCTACACCTTC.

V gene TRBV28 combines with J gene TRBJ2-2; D is unresolved. Per the germline V gene, CDR1 is MDHEN and CDR2 is SYDVKM. The CDR3 is 14 residues long. In nucleotides, the CDR3 is TGTGTTACATCCGGGCCCACGAACACCGGGGAGCTGTTTTTT. Protein sequence: CVTSGPTNTGELFF.

The rearrangement joins TRBV5-8 to TRBJ1-1; D call uncertain. Per germline, CDR1 SGHTS and CDR2 YDEGEE. This CDR3 spans 16 amino acids. Trimming took 4 bases from V and 0 from J, leaving 16 bases between them. Written as DNA, the CDR3 is TGTGCCAGCAGCGTACCAAGGGAAGCTATGAACACTGAAGCTTTCTTT. It encodes CASSVPREAMNTEAFF.

V is TRBV19 and J is TRBJ2-5; the D gene could be TRBD1 or TRBD2 (5 bases each). CDR3 size: 14 residues. V lost 3 bases and J lost 2, with 10 bases in between. Germline CDR1 is LNHDA and CDR2 is SQIVND (reference sequence). CDR3 in amino acids: CASSMGRLQETQYF. The CDR3 DNA follows: TGTGCCAGTAGTATGGGACGGCTGCAAGAGACCCAGTACTTC.

This chain uses TRBV5-1 with TRBJ1-2; D uncertain. Between the trimmed V and J ends, which lost 1 base and 0 bases, there was a span of 10 bases. The CDR3 sequence is 15 residues long. CDR1 is SGHRS, CDR2 YFSETQ, per germline. CDR3 coding DNA: TGCGCCAGCAGCTTGCTGGTTTCCTCTAACTATGGCTACACCTTC. Translated, it gives CASSLLVSSNYGYTF.

The chain joins TRBV23-1 to TRBJ2-1; 9 positions match TRBD2. TRBV23-1 is designated an ORF whose function remains uncertain. V shed 4 bases and J 1 base; nucleotides not matched to a gene: 8. The CDR3 extends over 17 amino acids. The CDR3 here is CASSPLERGASYNEQFF. The CDR3 DNA follows: TGCGCCAGCAGTCCTCTAGAGCGGGGGGCTTCCTACAATGAGCAGTTCTTC.

This rearrangement joins TRBV10-3 to TRBJ1-5, with 8 bases that match TRBD1. After removal of 11 bases from V and 0 bases from J, the junction contained 6 bases not matched to a gene. Per the germline V gene, CDR1 is ENHRY and CDR2 is SYGVKD. This CDR3 has 14 residues. The CDR3 region is CAVSTGDSNQPQHF. CDR3 DNA: TGTGCCGTATCGACAGGGGATAGCAATCAGCCCCAGCATTTT.

The rearrangement links TRBV28 to TRBJ1-5; a weak D match, TRBD1 (5 bases). The V end was cut by 2 bases, the J end by 7 bases, with 15 bases between. This CDR3 region has 15 residues. Per the germline V gene, CDR1 is MDHEN and CDR2 is SYDVKM. The CDR3 DNA follows: TGTGCCAGCAGTTTAAGGAGCGGGGGGATCCAGCCCCAGCATTTT. It yields the protein CASSLRSGGIQPQHF.

This CDR3 is CASKVTPSTDTQYF. In DNA, the CDR3 is TGCGCCAGCAAAGTGACGCCTAGCACAGATACGCAGTATTTT. V gene TRBV5-1 combines with J gene TRBJ2-3, with unresolved D. Trimming cost V 6 bases and J 0 bases, with 11 bases left between them. CDR3 length: 14 amino acids. CDR1 and CDR2 (germline): SGHRS, YFSETQ.

The V gene is TRBV5-1, the J gene TRBJ2-1, with 9 bases that match TRBD1. Germline V gene data show CDR1 as SGHRS and CDR2 as YFSETQ. This CDR3 region has 14 residues. With V trimmed by 4 bases and J by 8 bases, 7 bases remained unmatched. CDR3 in DNA: TGCGCCAGCAGCGTGGGACAGGGAAAGGATGAGCAGTTCTTC. It codes for CASSVGQGKDEQFF.

This chain joins TRBV27 and TRBJ2-1, with D perhaps matching TRBD2 (5 bases). V was trimmed by 6 bases and J by 4 bases, leaving 10 bases between them. This CDR3 has 13 amino acids. Germline loops: CDR1 MNHEY, CDR2 SMNVEV (reference sequence). In DNA form, the CDR3 reads TGTGCCAGCAGCAGGAGGATATACAATGAGCAGTTCTTC. As protein: CASSRRIYNEQFF.